This T cell receptor (beta chain) was profiled in a study of OX40 agonist ivuxolimab in advanced cancers. About the study: Administration of intravenous ivuxolimab to patients occurred every 2 weeks at 0.01 to 10 mg/kg.

The assay was immunoSEQ multiplex PCR, and TCRdb's table has in-frame clones only and misses some. The sample includes 100,000 or so clones, approximately 90% of them seen just once. Looked up from germline, CDR1 is MGHRA and CDR2 is YSYEKL. This CDR3 is built from 15 residues. Trimming took 0 bases from V and 5 from J; bases not matched to a gene: 6. On this clone itself: Its antigen remains unknown.

Notes on the study in general: Among the lowest peripheral clonal expansion occurred in 0.1-3.0 mg/kg partial responders.

The sequencing used CD4+ or CD8+ T cells sorted from blood, collected in a trial of the OX40 agonist ivuxolimab. The TCR comes from an adult with an advanced solid tumor such as melanoma, head and neck, liver or kidney cancer. The chain employs TRBV4-1 and TRBJ2-5, with 7 bases lining up with TRBD1. CDR3 in amino acids: CASSQDPDRSETQYF. The CDR3 nucleotides read TGCGCCAGCAGCCAAGACCCGGACAGGAGTGAGACCCAGTACTTC.